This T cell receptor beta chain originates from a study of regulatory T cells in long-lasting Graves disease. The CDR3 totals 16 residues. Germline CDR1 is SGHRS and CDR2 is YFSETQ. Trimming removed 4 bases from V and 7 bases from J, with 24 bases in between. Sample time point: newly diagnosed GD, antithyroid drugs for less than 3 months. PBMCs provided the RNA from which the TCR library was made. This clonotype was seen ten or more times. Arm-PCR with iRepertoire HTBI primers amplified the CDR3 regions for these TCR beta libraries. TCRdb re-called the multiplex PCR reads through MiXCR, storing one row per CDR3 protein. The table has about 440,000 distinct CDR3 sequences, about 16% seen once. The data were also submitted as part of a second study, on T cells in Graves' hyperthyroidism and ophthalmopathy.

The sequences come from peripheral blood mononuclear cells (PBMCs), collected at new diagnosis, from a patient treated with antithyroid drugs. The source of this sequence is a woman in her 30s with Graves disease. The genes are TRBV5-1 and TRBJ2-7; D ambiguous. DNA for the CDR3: TGCGCCAGCAGCCCCATGAGCTCCCAGATCCTCGGGGAGCAGTACTTC. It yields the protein CASSPMSSQILGEQYF.